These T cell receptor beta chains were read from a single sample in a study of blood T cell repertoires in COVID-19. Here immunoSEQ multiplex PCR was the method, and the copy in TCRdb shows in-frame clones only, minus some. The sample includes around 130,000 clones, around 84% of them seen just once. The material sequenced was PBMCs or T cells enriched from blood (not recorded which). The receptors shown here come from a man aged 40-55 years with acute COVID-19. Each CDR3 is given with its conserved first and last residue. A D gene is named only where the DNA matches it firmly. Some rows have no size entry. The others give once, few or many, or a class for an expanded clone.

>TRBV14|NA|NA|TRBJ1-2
CASSSAGGRGYGYTF
TGTGCCAGCAGCAGCGCCGGGGGACGGGGCTATGGCTACACCTTC
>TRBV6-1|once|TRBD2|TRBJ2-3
CASSGGTSGRTDTQYF
TGTGCCAGCAGTGGAGGGACTAGCGGGAGGACAGATACGCAGTATTTT
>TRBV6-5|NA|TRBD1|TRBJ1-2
CASSRDSNNYGYTF
TGTGCCAGCAGCCGGGACAGTAATAACTATGGCTACACCTTC
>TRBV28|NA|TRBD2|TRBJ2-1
CASSLFSGSSYNEQFF
TGTGCCAGCAGTTTATTTAGCGGGAGCTCCTACAATGAGCAGTTCTTC
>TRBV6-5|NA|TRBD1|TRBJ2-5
CASSRTGEAQYF
TGTGCCAGCAGTCGGACAGGGGAGGCCCAGTACTTC
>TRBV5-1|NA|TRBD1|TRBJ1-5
CASSLDGQGAQPQHF
TGCGCCAGCAGCTTGGACGGCCAGGGGGCTCAGCCCCAGCATTTT
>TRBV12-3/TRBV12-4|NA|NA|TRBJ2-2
CASKRGRTGELFF
TGTGCCAGCAAGCGAGGGCGGACCGGGGAGCTGTTTTTT
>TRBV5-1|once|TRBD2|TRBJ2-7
CASSTGLDPNEQYF
TGCGCCAGCAGCACTGGACTAGATCCCAACGAGCAGTACTTC
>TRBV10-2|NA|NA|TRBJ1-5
CASSESALAQPQHF
TGCGCCAGCAGTGAGTCAGCTCTAGCCCAGCCCCAGCATTTT
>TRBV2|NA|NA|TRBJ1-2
CASSERADYGYTF
TGTGCCAGCAGTGAGAGGGCGGACTATGGCTACACCTTC
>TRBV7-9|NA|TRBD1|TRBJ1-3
CASSLGQGAISGNTIYF
TGTGCCAGCAGCTTAGGACAGGGGGCGATATCTGGAAACACCATATATTTT
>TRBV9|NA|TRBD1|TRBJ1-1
CASSVMTGGLTEAFF
TGTGCCAGCAGCGTGATGACAGGGGGCCTCACTGAAGCTTTCTTT
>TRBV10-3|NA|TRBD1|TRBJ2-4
CAISESDNRGSYF
TGTGCCATCAGTGAGTCGGATAACAGGGGTTCTTACTTC
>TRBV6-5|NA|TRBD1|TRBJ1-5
CASRTTGGNQPQHF
TGTGCCAGCAGGACCACAGGGGGGAACCAGCCCCAGCATTTT
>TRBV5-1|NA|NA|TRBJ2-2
CASSLSPTNTGELFF
TGCGCCAGCAGCTTGTCACCTACGAACACCGGGGAGCTGTTTTTT
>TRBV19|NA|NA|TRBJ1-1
CASRLKDSQNTEAFF
TGTGCCAGTAGGCTCAAGGACAGCCAGAACACTGAAGCTTTCTTT
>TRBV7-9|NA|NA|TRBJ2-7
CASSASSGEQYF
TGTGCCAGCAGCGCGTCTTCAGGCGAGCAGTACTTC
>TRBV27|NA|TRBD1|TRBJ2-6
CASSLGYDRGKGKANVLTF
TGTGCCAGCAGTTTGGGGTATGACAGGGGTAAAGGGAAGGCCAACGTCCTGACTTTC
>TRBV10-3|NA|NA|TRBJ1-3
CAISPGTQDTIYF
TGTGCCATCAGTCCGGGGACTCAGGACACCATATATTTT
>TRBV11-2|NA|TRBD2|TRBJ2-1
CASRGVGVAGADEQFF
TGTGCCAGCAGGGGCGTGGGGGTAGCGGGAGCGGATGAGCAGTTCTTC
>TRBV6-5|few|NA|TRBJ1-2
CASRGVGRGYGYTF
TGTGCCAGTCGAGGCGTAGGCAGGGGCTATGGCTACACCTTC
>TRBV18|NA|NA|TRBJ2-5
CASSPSRGAETQYF
TGTGCCAGCTCACCCTCTCGGGGGGCAGAGACCCAGTACTTC
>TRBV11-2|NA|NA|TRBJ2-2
CASGTSAGGELFF
TGTGCCAGCGGGACTTCCGCTGGCGGGGAGCTGTTTTTT
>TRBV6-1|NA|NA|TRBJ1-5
CASSQQPQHF
TGTGCCAGCAGTCAACAGCCCCAGCATTTT
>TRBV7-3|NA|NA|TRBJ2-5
CASSLNGGGLQETQYF
TGTGCCAGCAGCTTAAATGGTGGGGGCCTACAAGAGACCCAGTACTTC
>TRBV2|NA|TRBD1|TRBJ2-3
CASSPGQGAGTQYF
TGTGCCAGCAGTCCTGGACAGGGGGCAGGTACGCAGTATTTT
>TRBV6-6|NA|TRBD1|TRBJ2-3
CALRDRVPTDTQYF
TGTGCCCTGCGGGACAGGGTTCCCACAGATACGCAGTATTTT
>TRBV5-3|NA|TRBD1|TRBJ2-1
CARSTRQGYNEQFF
TGTGCCAGAAGCACTCGACAGGGTTACAATGAGCAGTTCTTC
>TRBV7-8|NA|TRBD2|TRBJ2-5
CASSLTAGGGTQYF
TGTGCCAGCAGCTTAACGGCAGGCGGGGGGACCCAGTACTTC
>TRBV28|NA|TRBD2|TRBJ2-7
CASTLAGVPEQYF
TGTGCCAGCACGCTAGCGGGAGTCCCCGAGCAGTACTTC
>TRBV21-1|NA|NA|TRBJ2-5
CASSKEGQRSRAQYF
TGTGCCAGCAGCAAAGAGGGACAGAGATCTAGGGCCCAGTACTTC
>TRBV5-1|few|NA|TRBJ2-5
CASSLESGTQETQYF
TGCGCCAGCAGCTTGGAGTCAGGTACCCAAGAGACCCAGTACTTC
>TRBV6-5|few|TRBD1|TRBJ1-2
CASSYRQGTLRGYTF
TGTGCCAGCAGTTACCGACAGGGAACCCTTAGGGGCTACACCTTC
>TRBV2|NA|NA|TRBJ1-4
CASSVQGPTNEKLFF
TGTGCCAGCAGTGTTCAGGGTCCAACTAATGAAAAACTGTTTTTT
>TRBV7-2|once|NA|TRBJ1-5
CASSLDGTNQPQHF
TGTGCCAGCAGTCTAGACGGGACTAATCAGCCCCAGCATTTT
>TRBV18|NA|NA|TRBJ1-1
CASSPPGTGVERTEAFF
TGTGCCAGCTCACCTCCCGGGACTGGGGTGGAGCGGACTGAAGCTTTCTTT
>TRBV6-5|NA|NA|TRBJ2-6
CASNQDGANVLTF
TGTGCCAGCAACCAGGATGGGGCCAACGTCCTGACTTTC
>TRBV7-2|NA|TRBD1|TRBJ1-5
CASSFTISGTGGQPQHF
TGTGCCAGCAGCTTCACGATATCCGGGACAGGTGGACAGCCCCAGCATTTT
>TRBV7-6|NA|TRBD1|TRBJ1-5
CASSSGQGYQPQHF
TGTGCCAGCAGCTCTGGACAGGGCTATCAGCCCCAGCATTTT
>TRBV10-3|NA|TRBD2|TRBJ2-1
CAISEGLAGVNEQFF
TGTGCCATCAGTGAGGGCCTAGCGGGAGTAAATGAGCAGTTCTTC
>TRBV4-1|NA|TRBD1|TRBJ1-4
CASSQDPGTANEKLFF
TGCGCCAGCAGCCAAGATCCCGGGACAGCTAATGAAAAACTGTTTTTT
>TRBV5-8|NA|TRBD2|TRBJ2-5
CASRNRDYETQYF
TGTGCCAGCAGGAACCGGGACTACGAGACCCAGTACTTC
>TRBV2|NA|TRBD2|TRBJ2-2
CASGRGGLANTGELFF
TGTGCCAGCGGGCGAGGGGGACTAGCGAACACCGGGGAGCTGTTTTTT
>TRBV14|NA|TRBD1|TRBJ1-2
CASSQEGQRGYGYTF
TGTGCCAGCAGCCAAGAGGGACAGAGGGGCTATGGCTACACCTTC
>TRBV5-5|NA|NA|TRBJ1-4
CASSGAASGTLKLFF
TGTGCCAGCAGCGGCGCGGCCAGCGGGACTTTAAAACTGTTTTTT
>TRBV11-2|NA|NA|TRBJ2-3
CASSLVVGATDTQYF
TGTGCCAGCAGCTTGGTGGTAGGAGCGACAGATACGCAGTATTTT
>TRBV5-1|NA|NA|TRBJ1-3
CASSGGLSGNTIYF
TGCGCCAGCAGCGGCGGACTCTCTGGAAACACCATATATTTT
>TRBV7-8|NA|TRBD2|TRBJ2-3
CASSRGPASGRADTQYF
TGTGCCAGCAGCCGAGGGCCTGCTAGCGGGAGGGCAGATACGCAGTATTTT
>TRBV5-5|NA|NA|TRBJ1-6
CASSFTENSPLHF
TGTGCCAGCAGCTTTACAGAAAATTCACCCCTCCACTTT
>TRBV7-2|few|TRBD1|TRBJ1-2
CASGTGNYGYTF
TGTGCCAGCGGGACAGGGAACTATGGCTACACCTTC
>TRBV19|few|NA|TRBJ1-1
CASSQIGGTEAFF
TGTGCCAGTAGTCAGATCGGAGGGACTGAAGCTTTCTTT
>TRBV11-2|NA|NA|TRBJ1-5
CASSLVGGEQPQHF
TGTGCCAGCAGCTTAGTGGGGGGGGAGCAGCCCCAGCATTTT
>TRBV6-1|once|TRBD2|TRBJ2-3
CASSDGGASTDTQYF
TGTGCCAGCAGTGACGGGGGGGCTAGCACAGATACGCAGTATTTT
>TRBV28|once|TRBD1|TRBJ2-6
CATSGGARASGANVLTF
TGTGCCACCTCAGGGGGCGCGAGGGCCTCTGGGGCCAACGTCCTGACTTTC
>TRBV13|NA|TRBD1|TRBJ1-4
CASSPLPGRGLTNEKLFF
TGTGCCAGCAGCCCCCTGCCCGGTAGGGGGCTGACTAATGAAAAACTGTTTTTT